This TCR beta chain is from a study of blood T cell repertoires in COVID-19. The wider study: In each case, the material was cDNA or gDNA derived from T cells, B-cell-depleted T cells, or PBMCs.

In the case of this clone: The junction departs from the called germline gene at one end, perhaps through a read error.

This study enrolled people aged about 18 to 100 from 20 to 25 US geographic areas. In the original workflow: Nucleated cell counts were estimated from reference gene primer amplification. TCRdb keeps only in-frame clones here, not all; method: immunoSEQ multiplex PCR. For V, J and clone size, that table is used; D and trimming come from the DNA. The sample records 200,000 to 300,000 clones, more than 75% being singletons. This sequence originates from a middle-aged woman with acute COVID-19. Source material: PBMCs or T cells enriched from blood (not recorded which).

This CDR3 is CASRLWPREGEQYF. CDR3 bases: TGTGCCAGCAGATTATGGCCGCGGGAGGGCGAGCAGTACTTC. V is TRBV28 and J is TRBJ2-7, with 9 bases matching TRBD2. The CDR3 is 14 residues long. Germline CDR1 reads MDHEN; CDR2 reads SYDVKM.